This T cell receptor beta chain is from a study of cytomegalovirus exposure and HLA in healthy donors. About the research overall: Most genotyped donors, about 81% of about 430, had Caucasian-associated genetic ancestry. Findings and caveats of the study: Accurate prediction of HLA-A and HLA-B alleles (for most subjects) was reportedly achieved from TCR beta sequences. TCR beta V- and J-gene trimming, according to a later analysis, was linked to a missense DCLRE1C variant.

V lost 0 bases, J lost 9 bases, and 15 bases lay in between. The CDR3 is 16 residues long. From germline, CDR1 is LGHNA and CDR2 YSLEER. To note about this clone: The antigen remains unidentified.

PCR was performed using 60 Vbeta and 13 Jbeta primers. TCRdb's table, derived via immunoSEQ multiplex PCR, lists solely in-frame clones and lacks some. The sample spans about 70,000 clones; the ten largest clones claim about 2.4%. There were likely unrecorded immune exposures, though donors were nominally healthy when sampled. The J gene is TRBJ1-6, the V gene TRBV4-3, with D unclear. The sequence derives from a female donor in good health and CMV-seropositive. Sequencing was performed on PBMCs. The CDR3 loop reads CASSQDASKRGSPLHF. CDR3 DNA: TGCGCCAGCAGCCAAGATGCAAGCAAGCGGGGTTCACCCCTCCACTTT.